These 11 T cell receptor beta chains were sequenced from one sample in a study of blood T cell repertoires in COVID-19. Assay: immunoSEQ multiplex PCR; the TCRdb copy retains only in-frame clones and omits some. In the table there are approximately 330,000 clones, 90% of which are singletons. Sequenced sample: peripheral blood. The origin of the receptors is a woman aged 40 to 49 with COVID-19, enrolled during active disease.

The rearrangement uses TRBV9 and TRBJ2-5; TRBD1 matches at 7 bases. The CDR3 sequence is 13 residues long. Germline assignment: CDR1 SGDLS and CDR2 YYNGEE. The trim removed 4 bases at V and 2 bases at J, leaving 2 bases unmatched. CDR3 loop: CASSTGQQETQYF. CDR3 nucleotides: TGTGCCAGCAGCACGGGACAGCAAGAGACCCAGTACTTC.

The chain uses TRBV3-1 (or the pseudogene TRBV3-2) and TRBJ1-6; no firm D call. The CDR3 loop spans 14 amino acids. Between the trimmed V and J ends, which lost 1 base and 7 bases, there was a span of 8 bases. Per germline, CDR1 LGHDT and CDR2 YNNKEL (reference sequence). The CDR3 loop is CASSQAVLNSPLHF. The CDR3 DNA follows: TGTGCCAGCAGCCAAGCGGTCCTCAATTCACCCCTCCACTTT.

This chain joins TRBV27 and TRBJ1-1; D not certain. CDR3 length: 15 amino acids. Trimming removed 7 bases at V and 9 bases at J, with 24 bases between. Germline V CDR1 and CDR2: MNHEY, SMNVEV (reference sequence). The CDR3 DNA reads as TGTGCCAGCACCTCACGCGAGGTCGGATTCACCCAAGCTTTCTTT. Its protein product is CASTSREVGFTQAFF.

The rearrangement joins TRBV28 to TRBJ2-5; TRBD2 is a possible D gene (6 bases). Germline V CDR1 and CDR2: MDHEN, SYDVKM. V was shortened by 4 bases and J by 5 bases, with 17 bases between the two germline ends. There are 15 residues in the CDR3. The CDR3 spells CASSSPGGSGETQYF. The DNA for the CDR3 is TGTGCCAGCAGTTCCCCCGGGGGTTCTGGGGAGACCCAGTACTTC.

In its sample, this clone was seen once. CDR3 sequence reads: CASSSTGSSGLNQPQHF. DNA for the CDR3: TGTGCCAGCAGTTCTACAGGTTCGTCAGGGCTCAATCAGCCCCAGCATTTT. The chain is built from TRBV28 and TRBJ1-5; weak D call: TRBD1 (5 bases). In germline, CDR1 is MDHEN, CDR2 SYDVKM. This CDR3 region has 17 residues. V was shortened by 4 bases and J by 3 bases, with 19 bases between the two germline ends.

This clone was found once. The genes are TRBV5-1 and TRBJ1-3, with D unclear. The CDR3 is 13 amino acids. Germline V lookup: CDR1 SGHRS, CDR2 YFSETQ. V lost 7 bases to trimming and J lost 8 bases, with 16 bases between them. This CDR3 is CASSMEGSDTIYF. The CDR3 nucleotides read TGCGCCAGCTCGATGGAGGGTTCGGACACCATATATTTT.

V usage is TRBV9 and J usage is TRBJ1-1; possibly TRBD1 for D (6 bases). The CDR3 totals 15 residues. CDR1 SGDLS and CDR2 YYNGEE come from the germline V gene. Between the trimmed V and J ends, which lost 0 bases and 1 base, there was a span of 10 bases. The CDR3 is CASSVGGRGNTEAFF. The CDR3 DNA follows: TGTGCCAGCAGCGTAGGGGGGCGAGGGAACACTGAAGCTTTCTTT.

The chain joins TRBV2 to TRBJ1-1; D is possibly TRBD1 (5 bases). The CDR3 extends over 13 amino acids. The ends were cut back, 6 bases at V and 1 base at J, with 9 bases in the middle. CDR1 and CDR2 (germline): SNHLY, FYNNEI. The CDR3 DNA is TGTGCCAGCAGACAGGAGACGAACACTGAAGCTTTCTTT. Amino acids: CASRQETNTEAFF.

This clone has just a few counts. The chain carries TRBV4-3 and TRBJ2-7; D is perhaps TRBD2 (6 bases). The germline V gene has CDR1 LGHNA and CDR2 YSLEER. This CDR3 is built from 15 residues. V was trimmed by 0 bases and J by 2 bases, leaving 11 bases between them. This CDR3 reads CASSQDQLAPYEQYF. DNA of the CDR3: TGCGCCAGCAGCCAAGATCAACTAGCCCCCTACGAGCAGTACTTC.

The chain couples TRBV7-9 to TRBJ2-3; 9 positions agree with TRBD1. The germline V gene has CDR1 SEHNR and CDR2 FQNEAQ (reference sequence). The CDR3 covers 15 residues. With V trimmed by 4 bases and J by 4 bases, 6 bases remained unmatched. The CDR3 loop is CASSSTGGNADTQYF. The CDR3 DNA is TGTGCCAGCAGCTCAACAGGGGGCAACGCAGATACGCAGTATTTT.

The chain recombines TRBV19 with TRBJ1-2; 7 positions match TRBD1. With V trimmed by 9 bases and J by 4 bases, 2 bases remained unmatched. Germline loops: CDR1 LNHDA, CDR2 SQIVND (reference sequence). The CDR3 length is 11 residues. The CDR3 protein is CASRDSYGYTF. The CDR3 region has the DNA TGTGCCAGCCGGGACAGCTATGGCTACACCTTC.